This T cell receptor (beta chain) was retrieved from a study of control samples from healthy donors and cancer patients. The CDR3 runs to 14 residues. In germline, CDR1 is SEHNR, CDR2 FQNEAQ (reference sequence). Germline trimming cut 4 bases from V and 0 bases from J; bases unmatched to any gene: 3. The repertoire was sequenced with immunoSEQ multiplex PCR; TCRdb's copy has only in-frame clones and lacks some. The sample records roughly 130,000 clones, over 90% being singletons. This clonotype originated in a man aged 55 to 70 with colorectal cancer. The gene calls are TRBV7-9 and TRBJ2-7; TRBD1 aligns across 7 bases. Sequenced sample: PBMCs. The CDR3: CASSSGQPSYEQYF. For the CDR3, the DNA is TGTGCCAGCAGCTCGGGACAGCCCTCCTACGAGCAGTACTTC.